These 3 T cell receptor beta chains were sequenced from one sample in a study of regulatory T cells in long-lasting Graves disease. Time point in this sample: newly diagnosed GD, antithyroid drugs for less than 3 months. Following extraction of RNA from PBMCs, that RNA was used to make the TCR library. Both iRepertoire HTBI primers and Arm-PCR of CDR3 regions were used to build the TCR beta libraries. Using its own MiXCR run on the multiplex PCR reads, TCRdb lists one record per CDR3 protein. The sample has around 500,000 distinct CDR3 sequences, about 16% seen once; the top ten hold around a quarter. This sample was shared with a second study, whose subject was T cells in Graves' hyperthyroidism and ophthalmopathy.

The sequenced sample was peripheral blood mononuclear cells (PBMCs), obtained at new diagnosis, from a patient treated with antithyroid drugs. These receptors all stem from a woman between 40 and 65 years old with Graves disease.

There are many counts of this clonotype. Mismatch with germline at one junction end may stem from a read error. The CDR3 DNA reads TGCAGCGGTGAAGGGGACGGAGAAGAGACCCAGTACTTC. Residues: CSGEGDGEETQYF. This sequence joins TRBV29-1 and TRBJ2-5; D is tentatively TRBD1 or TRBD2 (5 bases each). The CDR3 loop spans 13 amino acids. CDR1 SQVTM and CDR2 ANQGSEA come from the germline V gene.

The chain combines TRBV12-5 with TRBJ2-3; TRBD1 matches at 9 bases. After removal of 6 bases from V and 4 bases from J, the junction contained 8 bases not matched to a gene. Germline-derived CDR1 and CDR2 are LGHNT and FRNRAP. The CDR3 totals 15 residues. The CDR3 loop reads CASGPGQGGPDTQYF. The CDR3 region has the DNA TGTGCTAGTGGGCCGGGACAGGGAGGACCAGATACGCAGTATTTT.

This clonotype has a count of ten or more. The chain uses TRBV11-2 and TRBJ2-7, with D possibly matching TRBD1 (6 bases). This CDR3 comprises 16 residues. CDR1 and CDR2 from the germline V gene are SGHAT and FQNNGV. The germline V and J ends were trimmed by 1 base and 7 bases, with 20 bases remaining between them. The CDR3 coding sequence is TGTGCCAGCAGCTTAGGGGGGCACCTGCGCACAGGGGAGCAGTACTTC. It translates to CASSLGGHLRTGEQYF. Full variable domain (rest looked up from reference TRBV11-2 and TRBJ2-7): EAGVAQSPRYKIIEKRQSVAFWCNPISGHATLYWYQQILGQGPKLLIQFQNNGVVDDSQLPKDRFSAERLKGVDSTLKIQPAKLEDSAVYLCASSLGGHLRTGEQYFGPGTRLTVT.